Listed below are T cell receptor beta chains from one sample, sequenced in a study of a mutant IDH1 vaccine in newly diagnosed glioma. Assay used: immunoSEQ multiplex PCR; TCRdb lists only in-frame clones, some missing. This table has about 68,000 clones, less than 85% appearing once. The sample here was PBMCs, taken from a glioma patient treated with radiotherapy, temozolomide or both. All receptors come from a man aged 45-60 years with glioma. Each CDR3 is given with its conserved first and last residue. A D gene is named only where the DNA matches it firmly. Expanded clones are given a class, and other clones once, few, many or no size at all.

j_call d_call v_call clone_size cdr3_aa cdr3_nt
TRBJ2-3 TRBD1 TRBV5-1 . CASSLYPGQGTDTQYF TGCGCCAGCAGCTTGTATCCGGGACAGGGAACAGATACGCAGTATTTT
TRBJ1-4 . TRBV5-6 . CASSPLQGSLEKLFF TGTGCCAGCAGCCCCCTTCAGGGAAGCCTTGAAAAACTGTTTTTT
TRBJ2-1 TRBD2 TRBV14 . CASSQGLAANEQFF TGTGCCAGCAGCCAGGGACTAGCAGCCAATGAGCAGTTCTTC
TRBJ1-2 . TRBV28 . CASSSYWSLRDNGYTF TGTGCCAGCAGTTCTTATTGGTCTCTTCGGGATAATGGCTACACCTTC
TRBJ1-2 . TRBV11-1 . CASSPGEGYGYTF TGTGCCAGCAGCCCGGGGGAAGGCTATGGCTACACCTTC
TRBJ2-7 TRBD1 TRBV29-1 few CSVDRGDYEQYF TGCAGCGTCGACAGGGGAGACTACGAGCAGTACTTC
TRBJ2-2 . TRBV7-9 medium-sized CASSLVHGANTGELFF TGTGCCAGCAGCTTAGTACACGGCGCGAACACCGGGGAGCTGTTTTTT
TRBJ1-1 . TRBV29-1 . CSVVEARNTEAFF TGCAGCGTTGTGGAGGCTCGGAACACTGAAGCTTTCTTT
TRBJ1-2 . TRBV30 . CAFPKRPPLYGYTF TGTGCCTTTCCGAAGAGGCCCCCCCTCTATGGCTACACCTTC
TRBJ2-7 TRBD2 TRBV7-9 . CASSPLGGDGGEQYF TGTGCCAGCAGCCCCTTGGGGGGGGATGGAGGCGAGCAGTACTTC
TRBJ1-4 . TRBV10-3 . CAISGTVEKLFF TGTGCCATCAGTGGGACAGTCGAAAAACTGTTTTTT
TRBJ1-2 . TRBV29-1 once CSVGDIAGGYTF TGCAGCGTTGGGGACATTGCAGGCGGCTACACCTTC
TRBJ1-1 TRBD1 TRBV18 . CASSPGQGGTEAFF TGTGCCAGCTCACCGGGACAGGGGGGCACTGAAGCTTTCTTT
TRBJ2-7 . TRBV27 . CASSLGGYYEQYF TGTGCCAGCAGTTTAGGCGGGTACTACGAGCAGTACTTC
TRBJ2-5 . TRBV2 . CASSDRAPETQYF TGTGCCAGCAGTGATAGGGCCCCGGAGACCCAGTACTTC
TRBJ1-3 . TRBV7-8 . CASSLTVRNTIYF TGTGCCAGCAGCTTAACGGTCCGAAACACCATATATTTT
TRBJ2-3 TRBD1 TRBV2 . CASSVGDRATDTQYF TGTGCCAGCAGTGTTGGGGACAGGGCCACAGATACGCAGTATTTT
TRBJ1-6 TRBD1 TRBV30 . CAWRTAGTAVNSPLHF TGTGCCTGGAGGACAGCCGGGACAGCAGTCAATTCACCCCTCCACTTT
TRBJ2-7 . TRBV7-9 . CASSLASVTYEQYF TGTGCCAGCAGCTTAGCTTCAGTCACTTACGAGCAGTACTTC
TRBJ1-3 . TRBV7-8 . CASSFPGEPGGNTIYF TGTGCCAGCAGCTTCCCCGGGGAGCCGGGTGGAAACACCATATATTTT
TRBJ1-1 . TRBV19 . CASSPRQMNTEAFF TGTGCCAGTAGTCCCCGACAGATGAACACTGAAGCTTTCTTT
TRBJ1-1 TRBD1 TRBV2 . CARAGTGLPGGAFF TGTGCCAGGGCCGGGACAGGACTCCCAGGGGGAGCTTTCTTT
TRBJ2-5 . TRBV29-1 . CSVAAEYQETQYF TGCAGCGTTGCCGCTGAGTACCAAGAGACCCAGTACTTC
TRBJ1-5 . TRBV2 . CASRQEWGPQHF TGTGCCAGCCGTCAGGAGTGGGGGCCCCAGCATTTT
TRBJ1-2 . TRBV4-1 . CASSQDRAVGYGYTF TGCGCCAGCAGCCAAGATCGGGCCGTAGGCTATGGCTACACCTTC
TRBJ1-2 TRBD1 TRBV7-9 . CASSRPGQGVGYGYTF TGTGCCAGCAGCAGGCCGGGACAGGGAGTTGGCTATGGCTACACCTTC
TRBJ1-1 . TRBV7-9 . CASRPTGMNTEAFF TGTGCCAGCAGGCCTACAGGGATGAACACTGAAGCTTTCTTT
TRBJ2-7 . TRBV5-1 . CASSLGRGESEQYF TGCGCCAGCAGCTTGGGAAGGGGGGAATCCGAGCAGTACTTC
TRBJ1-1 . TRBV5-1 . CASSLDGSDGAEAFF TGCGCCAGCAGCTTGGATGGCAGCGATGGTGCTGAAGCTTTCTTT
TRBJ2-7 . TRBV4-3 . CASSQERGYEQYF TGCGCCAGCAGCCAAGAACGTGGATACGAGCAGTACTTC
TRBJ1-1 TRBD1 TRBV19 . CASSLGTGGAFF TGTGCCAGTAGCCTCGGGACAGGAGGAGCTTTCTTT
TRBJ2-5 . TRBV5-1 . CASSDGQPGETQYF TGCGCCAGCAGCGACGGACAGCCGGGTGAGACCCAGTACTTC
TRBJ1-1 . TRBV6-5 few CASSIGEGEAFF TGTGCCAGCTCCATCGGCGAGGGTGAAGCTTTCTTT
TRBJ2-7 TRBD2 TRBV6-6 . CASSLAAGGPYEQYF TGTGCCAGCAGTTTGGCGGCGGGGGGCCCCTACGAGCAGTACTTC
TRBJ1-5 . TRBV4-1 . CASSQEGWGGSNQPQHF TGCGCCAGCAGCCAAGAAGGTTGGGGGGGATCCAATCAGCCCCAGCATTTT
TRBJ1-5 . TRBV7-2 . CASSFGGNQPQHF TGTGCCAGCAGCTTCGGCGGGAATCAGCCCCAGCATTTT
TRBJ2-5 TRBD2 TRBV4-1 . CASRRAGGQETQYF TGCGCCAGCAGGAGAGCGGGGGGGCAAGAGACCCAGTACTTC
TRBJ2-1 . TRBV11-3 . CASSEGGFEQFF TGTGCCAGCAGCGAAGGGGGGTTTGAGCAGTTCTTC
TRBJ2-7 . TRBV7-9 . CASSLLAVPHEQYF TGTGCCAGCAGCTTACTGGCCGTCCCACACGAGCAGTACTTC
TRBJ2-3 . TRBV6-1 . CASIEEGVVTDTQYF TGTGCCAGCATCGAGGAAGGCGTAGTTACAGATACGCAGTATTTT
TRBJ2-1 TRBD2 TRBV4-3 . CASSKGEGARGNEQFF TGCGCCAGCAGCAAAGGGGAGGGCGCAAGAGGGAATGAGCAGTTCTTC
TRBJ1-1 TRBD1 TRBV18 . CASSPRTGENTEAFF TGTGCCAGCTCACCCCGGACAGGCGAGAACACTGAAGCTTTCTTT
TRBJ2-7 TRBD1 TRBV5-8 . CASSSWDRGNEQYF TGTGCCAGCAGCTCCTGGGACAGGGGAAACGAGCAGTACTTC
TRBJ1-6 TRBD1 TRBV5-5 . CASSPVGQGESSPLHF TGTGCCAGCAGCCCCGTAGGACAGGGGGAAAGTTCACCCCTCCACTTT
TRBJ2-2 . TRBV7-2 few CASSFRGGNTGELFF TGTGCCAGCAGCTTCCGGGGTGGGAACACCGGGGAGCTGTTTTTT
TRBJ2-5 . TRBV5-1 . CASSFWSRVGETQYF TGCGCCAGCAGCTTCTGGTCCAGGGTGGGAGAGACCCAGTACTTC
TRBJ1-5 . TRBV30 . CAWSGQVNQPQHF TGTGCCTGGAGTGGACAGGTCAATCAGCCCCAGCATTTT
TRBJ1-3 . TRBV6-1 . CASRGGSGNTIYF TGTGCCAGCAGGGGGGGCTCTGGAAACACCATATATTTT
TRBJ2-3 . TRBV6-5 . CASSSAARGTDTQYF TGTGCCAGCAGTTCCGCCGCTAGGGGCACAGATACGCAGTATTTT
TRBJ2-7 . TRBV6-6 . CASSPRGGSYEQYF TGTGCCAGCAGTCCCCGGGGTGGATCCTACGAGCAGTACTTC
TRBJ2-7 . TRBV11-2 . CASSLDPLTYAKQYF TGTGCCAGCAGCTTAGACCCCCTGACATACGCTAAGCAGTACTTC
TRBJ1-5 TRBD1 TRBV28 few CASKDRGYNQPQHF TGTGCCAGCAAGGACAGGGGATACAATCAGCCCCAGCATTTT
TRBJ2-1 . TRBV10-3 . CAISARDRGEQFF TGTGCCATCAGTGCACGCGACAGAGGCGAGCAGTTCTTC